These 6 T cell receptor beta chains were all obtained from the same sample, sequenced in a study of T cell responses to AZD1222 COVID-19 vaccine. The assay was immunoSEQ multiplex PCR, and TCRdb's table has in-frame clones only and misses some. This sample carries under 150,000 clones, roughly 89% of them seen once, and the ten largest clones take 0.9% to 1.3%. The source was peripheral blood, collected 28 days after the second AZD1222 dose. The source of these receptors is an adult who received the AZD1222 COVID-19 vaccine.

The chain recombines TRBV27 with TRBJ2-6; 8 bases fit TRBD1. Germline CDR1 and CDR2: MNHEY and SMNVEV (reference sequence). This CDR3 spans 19 amino acids. V lost 5 bases and J lost 3; bases outside the gene matches: 15. The CDR3 loop reads CASSTGWDRLLRGANVLTF. CDR3 bases: TGTGCCAGCAGTACTGGCTGGGACAGGCTTCTCCGTGGGGCCAACGTCCTGACTTTC.

The chain employs TRBV4-3 and TRBJ2-5, with 11 positions matching TRBD2. Trimming at V came to 5 bases and at J to 2 bases, leaving 10 bases not matched to a gene. The CDR3 length is 17 residues. Germline values: CDR1 LGHNA, CDR2 YSLEER. In DNA form, the CDR3 reads TGCGCCAGCAGCAGACGACTAGCGGGGAGGGGGCAAGAGACCCAGTACTTC. Its translation is CASSRRLAGRGQETQYF.

This sequence joins TRBV5-6 and TRBJ1-5; D unclear. V lost 1 base and J lost 1, with 9 bases in between. The CDR3 is 15 amino acids. Per the germline V gene, CDR1 is SGHDT and CDR2 is YYEEEE. The CDR3 here is CASSLWVSSNQPQHF. Written as DNA, the CDR3 is TGTGCCAGCAGCTTGTGGGTCAGCAGCAATCAGCCCCAGCATTTT. Full variable domain (missing parts from reference TRBV5-6 and TRBJ1-5): DAGVTQSPTHLIKTRGQQVTLRCSPKSGHDTVSWYQQALGQGPQFIFQYYEEEERQRGNFPDRFSGHQFPNYSSELNVNALLLGDSALYLCASSLWVSSNQPQHFGDGTRLSIL.

CDR3 nucleotides: TGTGCCAGCAGCTCGGGACAGGGACTTAACACTGAAGCTTTCTTT. Its protein product is CASSSGQGLNTEAFF. The rearrangement joins TRBV5-4 to TRBJ1-1; 9 nucleotides align to TRBD1. Losses at the gene ends were 3 bases for V and 2 bases for J; bases not matched to a gene: 5. CDR1 and CDR2 (germline): SGHNT, YYREEE (reference sequence). This CDR3 spans 15 amino acids.

The genes are TRBV30 and TRBJ1-5; D is uncertain. V lost 0 bases, J lost 3 bases, and 12 bases lay in between. CDR1 is GTSNPN, CDR2 SVGIG, per germline (reference sequence). The CDR3 totals 15 residues. CDR3 in DNA: TGTGCCTGGAGTGTACGGTCGGGAGTCAATCAGCCCCAGCATTTT. Amino acids: CAWSVRSGVNQPQHF.

This chain uses TRBV19 with TRBJ1-4; 9 nucleotides line up with TRBD1. Germline lookup yields CDR1 LNHDA and CDR2 SQIVND (reference sequence). V was pared by 5 bases and J by 4 bases, with 2 bases of the junction left unmatched. The CDR3 runs 14 residues. CDR3 residues: CASSWTGDNEKLFF. The CDR3 DNA is TGTGCCAGTAGTTGGACAGGGGATAATGAAAAACTGTTTTTT.